Each of the 17 T cell receptor beta chains below was sequenced from the same sample in a study of blood T cell repertoires in COVID-19. Profiled with immunoSEQ multiplex PCR; TCRdb holds only in-frame clones, not every one. The data show 170,000 or so clones, about 86% seen once. Sequencing used peripheral blood. The receptors come from a young woman who had recovered from COVID-19.

The chain has TRBV11-1 and TRBJ1-1; 8 positions match TRBD1. V shed 4 bases, J shed 4 bases, and the junction held 8 bases outside the gene matches. From germline, CDR1 is SGHAT and CDR2 FQDESV (reference sequence). The CDR3 consists of 15 residues. The chain's CDR3 is CASSYRTGRSTEAFF. The CDR3 region has the DNA TGTGCCAGCAGCTACCGGACAGGGCGATCCACTGAAGCTTTCTTT.

The chain links TRBV6-6 to TRBJ1-2, with a tentative D call TRBD1 (6 bases). In germline, CDR1 is MNHNY, CDR2 SVGAGI (reference sequence). This CDR3 is built from 14 residues. V was pared by 8 bases and J by 3 bases, with 16 bases between. In nucleotides, the CDR3 is TGTGCCAGCGGGGGGGGCAGGGAAGACTATGGCTACACCTTC. Translation gives CASGGGREDYGYTF.

The rearrangement joins TRBV5-6 to TRBJ2-1, with 7 bases lining up with TRBD1. Germline V lookup: CDR1 SGHDT, CDR2 YYEEEE. The CDR3 has 15 amino acids. V was pared by 1 base and J by 2 bases, with 3 bases of the junction left unmatched. DNA for the CDR3: TGTGCCAGCAGCTTGCCAACAGGGGCCTACAATGAGCAGTTCTTC. Its translation is CASSLPTGAYNEQFF.

The chain combines TRBV5-1 with TRBJ1-1, with 8 bases fitting TRBD1. Trimming cost V 4 bases and J 3 bases; bases outside gene matches: 14. Looked up from germline, CDR1 is SGHRS and CDR2 is YFSETQ. This CDR3 is built from 17 residues. DNA for the CDR3: TGCGCCAGCAGCGTCGGGACAGGCTTCTCCTTGCACACTGAAGCTTTCTTT. Its protein product is CASSVGTGFSLHTEAFF.

The chain carries TRBV2 and TRBJ2-1; 7 nucleotides align to TRBD2. This CDR3 has 17 amino acids. V was pared by 1 base and J by 4 bases, with 10 bases of the junction left unmatched. Germline lookup yields CDR1 SNHLY and CDR2 FYNNEI. The CDR3: CASSEGGGLTFYNEQFF. The CDR3 DNA sequence: TGTGCCAGCAGTGAAGGGGGGGGACTAACCTTTTACAATGAGCAGTTCTTC.

The rearrangement uses TRBV5-4 and TRBJ2-7, with a weak D call TRBD1 (5 bases). V lost 4 bases and J lost 0, with 8 bases in between. The CDR3 length is 13 residues. Germline V gene data show CDR1 as SGHNT and CDR2 as YYREEE (reference sequence). The CDR3 region is CASSPGHSYEQYF. CDR3 bases: TGTGCCAGCAGCCCCGGACACTCCTACGAGCAGTACTTC.

In DNA, the CDR3 is TGTGCCAGCAGCCAAGGGATGGCGGGGGGGCAAGATACGCAGTATTTT. Translation gives CASSQGMAGGQDTQYF. This rearrangement joins TRBV3-1 (or the pseudogene TRBV3-2) to TRBJ2-3; 9 bases are a match to TRBD2. The length of the CDR3 is 16 residues. CDR1 is LGHDT and CDR2 is YNNKEL in the germline V gene (reference sequence). Trimming cost V 1 base and J 5 bases; bases outside gene matches: 7.

The V gene is TRBV27, the J gene TRBJ1-2, with 7 positions matching TRBD1. J was trimmed by 4 bases and V by 2 bases; bases with no gene match: 4. Germline assignment: CDR1 MNHEY and CDR2 SMNVEV (reference sequence). This CDR3 has 14 residues. The CDR3 reads CASSLNRGGYGYTF. CDR3 bases: TGTGCCAGCAGTTTAAACAGGGGCGGCTATGGCTACACCTTC.

V and J are TRBV6-5 and TRBJ1-6, with D maybe TRBD1 (5 bases). Germline V gene sequence: CDR1 MNHEY, CDR2 SVGAGI. The CDR3 sequence is 14 residues long. Between the trimmed V and J ends, which lost 7 bases and 9 bases, there was a span of 16 bases. The CDR3: CASTEVGGRSPLHF. The CDR3 DNA follows: TGTGCCAGCACCGAGGTCGGGGGTCGTTCACCCCTCCACTTT.

This chain links TRBV19 with TRBJ2-1; 8 bases align to TRBD1. CDR3 length: 14 amino acids. V dropped 2 bases and J dropped 3; count of bases not matched to a gene: 0. Germline V gene sequence: CDR1 LNHDA, CDR2 SQIVND (reference sequence). The CDR3 DNA is TGTGCCAGTAGTATAACAGGGGGCTACAATGAGCAGTTCTTC. It encodes CASSITGGYNEQFF.

CDR3 loop: CASSPLAGRTSSYNEQFF. CDR3 bases: TGTGCCAGCAGCCCACTAGCGGGGCGTACTAGCTCCTACAATGAGCAGTTCTTC. The chain recombines TRBV7-9 with TRBJ2-1, with TRBD2 matching 10 bases. The CDR3 extends over 18 amino acids. V shed 5 bases, J shed 0 bases, and the junction held 10 bases outside the gene matches. Germline V gene lookup returns CDR1 SEHNR and CDR2 FQNEAQ (reference sequence).

The V call is TRBV30, the J call TRBJ2-7, with TRBD2 matching 13 bases. V dropped 2 bases and J dropped 9; count of bases not matched to a gene: 4. This CDR3 has 13 amino acids. Looked up from germline, CDR1 is GTSNPN and CDR2 is SVGIG (reference sequence). The CDR3 nucleotides are TGTGCCTGGAGTATACTAGCGGGAGGGGTGCAGTACGTC. Translation gives CAWSILAGGVQYV.

The V call is TRBV7-2, the J call TRBJ1-6, with 9 bases lining up with TRBD1. The CDR3 contains 16 residues. Germline-derived CDR1 and CDR2 are SGHTA and FQGNSA. Trimming took 5 bases from V and 5 from J; bases not matched to a gene: 7. The CDR3 spells CASSPQGAHNNSPLHF. DNA for the CDR3: TGTGCCAGCAGCCCACAGGGGGCGCACAATAATTCACCCCTCCACTTT.

The chain links TRBV5-1 to TRBJ2-3; TRBD2 aligns across 7 bases. V dropped 3 bases and J dropped 3; count of bases not matched to a gene: 7. The CDR3 has 15 amino acids. CDR1 is SGHRS, CDR2 YFSETQ, per germline. CDR3 nucleotide sequence: TGCGCCAGCAGCTCCCAGCGGGGACGTACAGATACGCAGTATTTT. Translated: CASSSQRGRTDTQYF.

The DNA of the CDR3 is TGTGCCAGCAGTTATGGTAGCGGGAGTTACACCGGGGAGCTGTTTTTT. Amino acids: CASSYGSGSYTGELFF. The chain carries TRBV6-5 and TRBJ2-2, with TRBD2 identical over 9 bases. The germline V gene has CDR1 MNHEY and CDR2 SVGAGI. The V gene end was trimmed by 3 bases and the J gene end by 3 bases; junction bases not matched to a gene: 5. This CDR3 contains 16 residues.

The chain recombines TRBV21-1 with TRBJ1-1; the D segment call TRBD1 is taken from the table without a DNA check. TRBV21-1 is marked as a pseudogene. The CDR3 totals 13 residues. CDR3 sequence: CASSARVNTEAFF. CDR3 DNA sequence: TGTGCCAGCAGCGCCAGGGTGAACACTGAAGCTTTCTTT.

The CDR3 reads CASSEFSAGRGSQYF. The CDR3 region has the DNA TGTGCCAGCAGTGAATTTAGTGCGGGACGTGGGAGCCAGTACTTC. The chain employs TRBV2 and TRBJ2-5; D perhaps matches TRBD2 (6 bases). Trimming took off 2 bases at V and 10 bases at J, with 20 bases between the two ends. Germline assignment: CDR1 SNHLY and CDR2 FYNNEI. This CDR3 contains 15 residues.